This is a list of T cell receptor beta chains from one sample in a study of blood T cell repertoires in COVID-19. Data came from immunoSEQ multiplex PCR; TCRdb stores just in-frame clones and leaves some out. The data contain roughly 200,000 clones, under 90% of them seen just once; the ten biggest clones take up around 7%. The sequenced sample consisted of peripheral blood. These receptors originate from a man in his forties or fifties with acute or convalescent COVID-19. The CDR3 runs from the conserved cysteine through the conserved F or W. A D gene is named only where the DNA matches it firmly. Some rows have no size entry. The others give once, few or many, or a class for an expanded clone.

V: TRBV7-9
size: NA
length: 15
J: TRBJ1-5
D: TRBD1
DNA: TGTGCCAGCAGCTCATCAGGGGGGAGCAATCAGCCCCAGCATTTT
CDR3: CASSSSGGSNQPQHF

V: TRBV5-5
size: NA
length: 13
J: TRBJ1-4
D: NA
DNA: TGTGCCAGCAGCCTAGGTCTGAATGAAAAACTGTTTTTT
CDR3: CASSLGLNEKLFF

V: TRBV29-1
size: NA
length: 13
J: TRBJ2-7
D: NA
DNA: TGCAGCGTTGGGAGAGGGAGCTCCTACGAGCAGTACTTC
CDR3: CSVGRGSSYEQYF

V: TRBV5-1
size: NA
length: 15
J: TRBJ2-7
D: TRBD1
DNA: TGCGCCAGCAGGCCCGGGACAGGGGGCTTTGACGAGCAGTACTTC
CDR3: CASRPGTGGFDEQYF

V: TRBV19
size: NA
length: 15
J: TRBJ2-3
D: TRBD1
DNA: TGTGCCAGTAGTATAGTCGACAGGGGCACAGATACGCAGTATTTT
CDR3: CASSIVDRGTDTQYF

V: TRBV7-6
size: NA
length: 17
J: TRBJ1-2
D: TRBD1
DNA: TGTGCCAGCAGCCAGACCGGACAGGGGCCAATCGGCTATGGCTACACCTTC
CDR3: CASSQTGQGPIGYGYTF

V: TRBV5-1
size: NA
length: 13
J: TRBJ1-1
D: TRBD1
DNA: TGCGCCAGCAGCTTGACAGGGGTCACTGAAGCTTTCTTT
CDR3: CASSLTGVTEAFF

V: TRBV7-9
size: NA
length: 12
J: TRBJ2-7
D: TRBD1
DNA: TGTGCCAGCAGCTTACTGACAGGGGAGCAGTACTTC
CDR3: CASSLLTGEQYF

V: TRBV9
size: NA
length: 17
J: TRBJ2-5
D: TRBD2
DNA: TGTGCCAGCAGCGTGGCTAGCGGGGGGGTGTACCAAGAGACCCAGTACTTC
CDR3: CASSVASGGVYQETQYF

V: TRBV5-1
size: NA
length: 16
J: TRBJ1-1
D: NA
DNA: TGCGCCAGCAGCTTGGGGGAGTTCGGGCCGAACACTGAAGCTTTCTTT
CDR3: CASSLGEFGPNTEAFF

V: TRBV3-1/TRBV3-2
size: once
length: 17
J: TRBJ2-7
D: TRBD2
DNA: TGTGCCAGCAGCCAAGATAAGCGGGGGGGCCTCCCCTACGAGCAGTACTTC
CDR3: CASSQDKRGGLPYEQYF

V: TRBV5-8
size: once
length: 15
J: TRBJ2-2
D: TRBD2
DNA: TGTGCCAGCAGCGGAGGACTAGCGGACACCGGGGAGCTGTTTTTT
CDR3: CASSGGLADTGELFF

V: TRBV5-1
size: once
length: 15
J: TRBJ1-2
D: TRBD1
DNA: TGCGCCAGCAGCTTGGGGGGCAGGGGGCTCGATGGCTACACCTTC
CDR3: CASSLGGRGLDGYTF

V: TRBV18
size: once
length: 16
J: TRBJ1-4
D: NA
DNA: TGTGCCAGCTCACCACGACAGCCTGCAACTAATGAAAAACTGTTTTTT
CDR3: CASSPRQPATNEKLFF

V: TRBV28
size: NA
length: 14
J: TRBJ2-7
D: NA
DNA: TGTGCCAGCACCTTAGCCCTTCCCTCCTACGAGCAGTACTTC
CDR3: CASTLALPSYEQYF

V: TRBV7-2
size: NA
length: 16
J: TRBJ2-1
D: TRBD1
DNA: TGTGCCAGCAGCTTATACGGGACAGGGGCGTACAATGAGCAGTTCTTC
CDR3: CASSLYGTGAYNEQFF

V: TRBV6-5
size: NA
length: 16
J: TRBJ2-5
D: NA
DNA: TGTGCCAGCAGTTACTCGACAGGACTGGGGGGGGAGACCCAGTACTTC
CDR3: CASSYSTGLGGETQYF

V: TRBV7-9
size: few
length: 14
J: TRBJ1-2
D: NA
DNA: TGTGCCAGCAGCTTAATAGCAGCTAACTATGGCTACACCTTC
CDR3: CASSLIAANYGYTF

V: TRBV5-1
size: NA
length: 15
J: TRBJ2-5
D: TRBD2
DNA: TGCGCCAGCAGCTTGGGGGTAGCGGGGGACGAGACCCAGTACTTC
CDR3: CASSLGVAGDETQYF

V: TRBV2
size: NA
length: 15
J: TRBJ2-1
D: NA
DNA: TGTGCCAGCAGCCTCATGAGGGGGGGCGTCAATGAGCAGTTCTTC
CDR3: CASSLMRGGVNEQFF

V: TRBV6-5
size: NA
length: 13
J: TRBJ1-1
D: TRBD1
DNA: TGTGCCAGCAGTTTGGACAGGGTGACTGAAGCTTTCTTT
CDR3: CASSLDRVTEAFF

V: TRBV18
size: NA
length: 11
J: TRBJ2-7
D: NA
DNA: TGTGCCAGCTCACCAGGCGGCGAGCAGTACTTC
CDR3: CASSPGGEQYF

V: TRBV5-8
size: NA
length: 13
J: TRBJ1-2
D: NA
DNA: TGTGCCAGCAGCTCCCGTCAGTTGGCAGGCGCAACCTTC
CDR3: CASSSRQLAGATF

V: TRBV18
size: NA
length: 13
J: TRBJ2-1
D: TRBD2
DNA: TGTGCCGCCAGACTAGCGGGGTCCAATGAGCAGTTCTTC
CDR3: CAARLAGSNEQFF

V: TRBV18
size: NA
length: 16
J: TRBJ2-3
D: NA
DNA: TGTGCCAGCTCACCGGACGCGGACAGTTACACAGATACGCAGTATTTT
CDR3: CASSPDADSYTDTQYF

V: TRBV4-1
size: NA
length: 17
J: TRBJ2-2
D: TRBD2
DNA: TGCGCCAGCAGCCAAGACACTAGCGGGGCGAACACCGGGGAGCTGTTTTTT
CDR3: CASSQDTSGANTGELFF

V: TRBV3-1/TRBV3-2
size: NA
length: 14
J: TRBJ2-3
D: NA
DNA: TGTGCCAGCAGCCGGCGACAGAGCACAGATACGCAGTATTTT
CDR3: CASSRRQSTDTQYF

V: TRBV5-1
size: NA
length: 14
J: TRBJ1-1
D: NA
DNA: TGCGCCAGCAGCTTCCAGAGCGGCCAGGATGAAGCTTTCTTT
CDR3: CASSFQSGQDEAFF

V: TRBV5-5
size: NA
length: 18
J: TRBJ1-5
D: TRBD1
DNA: TGTGCCAGCAGCTTATTTGACAGGGTGGTTTATAGCAATCAGCCCCAGCATTTT
CDR3: CASSLFDRVVYSNQPQHF

V: TRBV6-5
size: NA
length: 14
J: TRBJ1-1
D: NA
DNA: TGTGCCAGCAGTTACTCCGTCCCGAACACTGAAGCTTTCTTT
CDR3: CASSYSVPNTEAFF

V: TRBV12-5
size: NA
length: 16
J: TRBJ2-5
D: TRBD2
DNA: TGTGCTAGTGGTTTAGGGGACCGGGGGGTCCAAGAGACCCAGTACTTC
CDR3: CASGLGDRGVQETQYF

V: TRBV13
size: NA
length: 13
J: TRBJ1-1
D: TRBD1
DNA: TGTGCCACCCAAAGGGGGCGGGACACTGAAGCTTTCTTT
CDR3: CATQRGRDTEAFF

V: TRBV30
size: NA
length: 14
J: TRBJ2-7
D: TRBD2
DNA: TGTGCCTCCAAGACTAGCGGGGGGGCCCACGAGCAGTACTTC
CDR3: CASKTSGGAHEQYF

V: TRBV4-3
size: NA
length: 18
J: TRBJ2-1
D: NA
DNA: TGCGCCAGCAGCCAAGGCCCGGTAGGCGGGGGCCTTCCGAATGAGCAGTTCTTC
CDR3: CASSQGPVGGGLPNEQFF

V: TRBV7-2
size: NA
length: 15
J: TRBJ1-1
D: TRBD1
DNA: TGTGCCAGCAGCTTAGTACGAGGGGGCTGGACTGAAGCTTTCTTT
CDR3: CASSLVRGGWTEAFF

V: TRBV5-4
size: NA
length: 17
J: TRBJ1-4
D: TRBD1
DNA: TGTGCCAGCAGCCCTACCCAGGGGGCGAGGACTAATGAAAAACTGTTTTTT
CDR3: CASSPTQGARTNEKLFF

V: TRBV29-1
size: NA
length: 14
J: TRBJ2-2
D: NA
DNA: TGCAGCGTTGAAGAGACAACGAACACCGGGGAGCTGTTTTTT
CDR3: CSVEETTNTGELFF

V: TRBV2
size: NA
length: 14
J: TRBJ2-7
D: NA
DNA: TGTGCCAGCAGTACGACGGGTCCCTCCTACGAGCAGTACTTC
CDR3: CASSTTGPSYEQYF

V: TRBV19
size: NA
length: 15
J: TRBJ2-7
D: NA
DNA: TGTGCCAGTAGGATTGGGATGGGGGCAACCTACGAGCAGTACTTC
CDR3: CASRIGMGATYEQYF

V: TRBV21-1
size: NA
length: 14
J: TRBJ1-4
D: NA
DNA: TGTGCCAGCAGCACCAACAGGGAGGGTGAAAAACTGTTTTTT
CDR3: CASSTNREGEKLFF

V: TRBV5-4
size: NA
length: 16
J: TRBJ2-2
D: TRBD1
DNA: TGTGCCAGCAGCTTTGGTGGCAGGGGGCGGAGCGGGGAGCTGTTTTTT
CDR3: CASSFGGRGRSGELFF

V: TRBV3-1/TRBV3-2
size: NA
length: 16
J: TRBJ2-1
D: TRBD2
DNA: TGTGCCAGCAGCCAAGAAGGGAGCGGGGGGGAAAATGAGCAGTTCTTC
CDR3: CASSQEGSGGENEQFF

V: TRBV30
size: once
length: 12
J: TRBJ2-7
D: NA
DNA: TGTGCCTGGAGTCAGGGAACCTACGAGCAGTACTTC
CDR3: CAWSQGTYEQYF

V: TRBV6-1
size: NA
length: 16
J: TRBJ2-1
D: TRBD1
DNA: TGTGCCAGCAGTGGGACAGGGGAGGGCCTCTACAATGAGCAGTTCTTC
CDR3: CASSGTGEGLYNEQFF

V: TRBV7-9
size: NA
length: 14
J: TRBJ2-5
D: TRBD1
DNA: TGTGCCAGCAGCTCGGGACAGGGAGGGGAGACCCAGTACTTC
CDR3: CASSSGQGGETQYF

V: TRBV6-1
size: once
length: 18
J: TRBJ2-2
D: TRBD1
DNA: TGTGCCAGCAGTGCAACTGGACAGGGGGCTGCGAACACCGGGGAGCTGTTTTTT
CDR3: CASSATGQGAANTGELFF

V: TRBV7-2
size: NA
length: 15
J: TRBJ1-5
D: NA
DNA: TGTGCCAGCAGCTTAGAGGGGGGGGCCGTGGGGCCCCAGCATTTT
CDR3: CASSLEGGAVGPQHF

V: TRBV10-3
size: NA
length: 14
J: TRBJ1-2
D: TRBD1
DNA: TGTGCCATCAGCTCGGACAGGGGGCCGGAGGGCTACACCTTC
CDR3: CAISSDRGPEGYTF

V: TRBV5-1
size: NA
length: 14
J: TRBJ2-7
D: TRBD1
DNA: TGCGCCAGCAGCCCCGGGACAGGGGTCCGGGAGCAGTACTTC
CDR3: CASSPGTGVREQYF

V: TRBV11-3
size: NA
length: 16
J: TRBJ2-5
D: TRBD2
DNA: TGTGCCAGCAGCTTCTCCAGCGGGGGGCCCGGGGAGACCCAGTACTTC
CDR3: CASSFSSGGPGETQYF

V: TRBV28
size: NA
length: 13
J: TRBJ2-7
D: NA
DNA: TGTGCCAGCAGTTTATCCAGTTCCTACGAGCAGTACTTC
CDR3: CASSLSSSYEQYF

V: TRBV28
size: NA
length: 15
J: TRBJ2-1
D: TRBD2
DNA: TGTGCCAGCAGACCGACTAGCGGAGAAGGGCATGAGCAGTTCTTC
CDR3: CASRPTSGEGHEQFF

V: TRBV2
size: NA
length: 14
J: TRBJ2-2
D: NA
DNA: TGTGCCAGCAGTGAATCAGGGTTAGGCGGGGAGCTGTTTTTT
CDR3: CASSESGLGGELFF

V: TRBV19
size: NA
length: 15
J: TRBJ2-5
D: TRBD2
DNA: TGTGCCAGTAGCTCGATACCGGGACTACAAGAGACCCAGTACTTC
CDR3: CASSSIPGLQETQYF